This is a list of T cell receptor beta chains from one sample in a study of blood T cell repertoires in COVID-19. TCRdb keeps only in-frame clones here, not all; method: immunoSEQ multiplex PCR. The sample has some 120,000 clones, roughly 85% seen once. The specimen sequenced was peripheral blood. These receptors were obtained from a human donor in a cohort sampled during active COVID-19. Each CDR3 is given with its conserved first and last residue. A D gene is named only where the DNA matches it firmly. A row's size may be missing; if present it is once, few, many or a size class.

D gene: TRBD1
V gene: TRBV2
J gene: TRBJ1-1
clone size: NA
CDR3 protein: CASSPTGAGTEAFF
CDR3 DNA: TGTGCCAGCAGTCCGACAGGGGCGGGGACTGAAGCTTTCTTT

D gene: NA
V gene: TRBV10-3
J gene: TRBJ1-2
clone size: NA
CDR3 protein: CAISESAGGNGYTF
CDR3 DNA: TGTGCCATCAGTGAGTCAGCCGGGGGAAATGGCTACACCTTC

D gene: TRBD1
V gene: TRBV18
J gene: TRBJ1-4
clone size: NA
CDR3 protein: CASSPGTGIEKLFF
CDR3 DNA: TGTGCCAGCTCACCGGGGACAGGGATCGAAAAACTGTTTTTT

D gene: TRBD2
V gene: TRBV5-6
J gene: TRBJ2-1
clone size: few
CDR3 protein: CASSPRLLAGYLNEQFF
CDR3 DNA: TGTGCCAGCAGCCCGAGACTACTAGCGGGCTATTTAAATGAGCAGTTCTTC

D gene: NA
V gene: TRBV2
J gene: TRBJ2-6
clone size: NA
CDR3 protein: CASGGWGSGANVLTF
CDR3 DNA: TGTGCCAGCGGGGGCTGGGGCTCTGGGGCCAACGTCCTGACTTTC

D gene: NA
V gene: TRBV21-1
J gene: TRBJ1-2
clone size: NA
CDR3 protein: CASSKSGQGQPPHPNYGYTF
CDR3 DNA: TGTGCCAGCAGCAAATCTGGGCAGGGGCAACCTCCTCACCCTAACTATGGCTACACCTTC

D gene: NA
V gene: TRBV5-1
J gene: TRBJ2-7
clone size: NA
CDR3 protein: CASSLVERSGQYF
CDR3 DNA: TGCGCCAGCAGCTTGGTCGAACGAAGCGGCCAGTACTTC

D gene: NA
V gene: TRBV6-6
J gene: TRBJ1-3
clone size: NA
CDR3 protein: CASSSAGNTIYF
CDR3 DNA: TGTGCCAGCAGTTCTGCTGGAAACACCATATATTTT

D gene: TRBD1
V gene: TRBV28
J gene: TRBJ1-1
clone size: NA
CDR3 protein: CASSSGGQGQRITAFF
CDR3 DNA: TGTGCCAGCAGTTCGGGGGGACAGGGACAGCGCATCACAGCTTTCTTT

D gene: TRBD1
V gene: TRBV28
J gene: TRBJ1-2
clone size: NA
CDR3 protein: CASRPITGDYGYTF
CDR3 DNA: TGTGCCAGCAGACCCATAACAGGGGACTATGGCTACACCTTC

D gene: NA
V gene: TRBV28
J gene: TRBJ2-4
clone size: NA
CDR3 protein: CASSPKLPLAKNIQYF
CDR3 DNA: TGTGCCAGCAGCCCCAAACTGCCTTTGGCCAAAAACATTCAGTACTTC

D gene: TRBD1
V gene: TRBV5-1
J gene: TRBJ2-1
clone size: NA
CDR3 protein: CASRGEMGQTYNEQFF
CDR3 DNA: TGCGCCAGCCGGGGCGAAATGGGACAGACCTACAATGAGCAGTTCTTC

D gene: TRBD1
V gene: TRBV4-1
J gene: TRBJ2-3
clone size: NA
CDR3 protein: CASSQDQGAGDTQYF
CDR3 DNA: TGCGCCAGCAGCCAAGACCAGGGGGCCGGAGATACGCAGTATTTT

D gene: NA
V gene: TRBV18
J gene: TRBJ1-2
clone size: few
CDR3 protein: CASSRYSGDTVYGYTF
CDR3 DNA: TGTGCCAGCTCGCGATATTCGGGGGATACTGTTTATGGCTACACCTTC

D gene: TRBD2
V gene: TRBV6-2/TRBV6-3
J gene: TRBJ2-3
clone size: NA
CDR3 protein: CASSYSIWGGQHSTDTQYF
CDR3 DNA: TGTGCCAGCAGTTACTCGATTTGGGGGGGTCAACATAGCACAGATACGCAGTATTTT

D gene: NA
V gene: TRBV9
J gene: TRBJ1-1
clone size: NA
CDR3 protein: CASSVDEMSNTEAFF
CDR3 DNA: TGTGCCAGCAGCGTAGACGAGATGAGCAACACTGAAGCTTTCTTT

D gene: NA
V gene: TRBV30
J gene: TRBJ2-2
clone size: NA
CDR3 protein: CAWSVLGGELFF
CDR3 DNA: TGTGCCTGGAGTGTACTTGGCGGGGAGCTGTTTTTT

D gene: NA
V gene: TRBV5-4
J gene: TRBJ1-2
clone size: NA
CDR3 protein: CASSLRQGLYGYTF
CDR3 DNA: TGTGCCAGCAGCTTGCGGCAGGGACTCTATGGCTACACCTTC

D gene: TRBD1
V gene: TRBV30
J gene: TRBJ2-7
clone size: NA
CDR3 protein: CAWSVRRGRGLNEQYF
CDR3 DNA: TGTGCCTGGAGTGTACGTCGGGGCAGGGGGCTTAACGAGCAGTACTTC

D gene: TRBD1
V gene: TRBV19
J gene: TRBJ2-3
clone size: few
CDR3 protein: CASSTWTGVNIGQDTQYF
CDR3 DNA: TGTGCCAGTAGTACGTGGACAGGGGTCAACATAGGGCAAGATACGCAGTATTTT

D gene: NA
V gene: TRBV5-4
J gene: TRBJ1-2
clone size: many
CDR3 protein: CASSSPIGGYGYTF
CDR3 DNA: TGTGCCAGCAGCTCGCCTATAGGGGGCTATGGCTACACCTTC

D gene: NA
V gene: TRBV28
J gene: TRBJ2-3
clone size: NA
CDR3 protein: CASSPAGGLADTQYF
CDR3 DNA: TGTGCCAGCAGTCCGGCAGGGGGGTTGGCAGATACGCAGTATTTT

D gene: NA
V gene: TRBV6-2/TRBV6-3
J gene: TRBJ2-7
clone size: NA
CDR3 protein: CASSDLEGEQYF
CDR3 DNA: TGTGCCAGCAGCGACTTGGAGGGCGAGCAGTACTTC

D gene: TRBD1
V gene: TRBV14
J gene: TRBJ2-1
clone size: NA
CDR3 protein: CASSRMADRGYNEQFF
CDR3 DNA: TGTGCCAGCAGCCGGATGGCCGACAGGGGGTACAATGAGCAGTTCTTC

D gene: NA
V gene: TRBV5-1
J gene: TRBJ2-3
clone size: NA
CDR3 protein: CASNPQGLTDTQYF
CDR3 DNA: TGCGCCAGCAACCCACAGGGTCTCACAGATACGCAGTATTTT

D gene: TRBD2
V gene: TRBV5-4
J gene: TRBJ2-5
clone size: NA
CDR3 protein: CASSLTSGRAEETQYF
CDR3 DNA: TGTGCCAGCAGCTTGACTAGCGGGAGGGCCGAGGAGACCCAGTACTTC

D gene: TRBD1
V gene: TRBV6-5
J gene: TRBJ1-2
clone size: NA
CDR3 protein: CASSSGQGATYGYTF
CDR3 DNA: TGTGCCAGCAGTTCCGGACAGGGGGCTACCTATGGCTACACCTTC